The next 8 T cell receptor beta chains were all read from a single sample in a study of blood T cell repertoires in COVID-19. Data came from immunoSEQ multiplex PCR; TCRdb stores just in-frame clones and leaves some out. This table holds 210,000 or so clones, around 92% found once. The sample consisted of peripheral blood. The receptors originated from a man aged 25 to 45 with acute or convalescent COVID-19.

This clone was picked up a small number of times. The chain joins TRBV5-1 to TRBJ1-6, with D maybe TRBD1 (5 bases). Trimming left V 2 bases short and J 6 bases short, with 21 bases between. Germline assignment: CDR1 SGHRS and CDR2 YFSETQ. CDR3 length equals 18 residues. CDR3 bases: TGCGCCAGCAGCTTATTTAGCCAGGGAGGCCAACTTAATTCACCCCTCCACTTT. Its translation: CASSLFSQGGQLNSPLHF.

This clone was seen only once. The genes are TRBV29-1 and TRBJ2-7, with TRBD2 matching over 10 bases. Germline V gene data show CDR1 as SQVTM and CDR2 as ANQGSEA. The CDR3 length is 12 residues. The V and J ends lost 4 bases and 5 bases, in that order; junction bases with no gene match: 2. CDR3 sequence: CSVVLAGNEQYF. CDR3 sequence (DNA): TGCAGCGTTGTACTAGCGGGGAACGAGCAGTACTTC.

The chain is built from TRBV4-2 and TRBJ2-7; D might be TRBD1 (5 bases). Germline V gene lookup returns CDR1 LGHNA and CDR2 YNFKEQ. CDR3 length: 15 amino acids. V gave up 3 bases and J gave up 3 bases, with 15 bases separating them. The CDR3 protein is CASSQGLGQGYEQYF. The CDR3 coding sequence is TGTGCCAGCAGCCAGGGTCTCGGGCAGGGCTACGAGCAGTACTTC.

This chain joins TRBV3-1 (or the pseudogene TRBV3-2) and TRBJ2-5, with D uncertain. In germline, CDR1 is LGHDT, CDR2 YNNKEL (reference sequence). Trimming took 0 bases from V and 4 from J, leaving 9 bases between them. The CDR3 totals 14 residues. The CDR3 spells CASSQDLGGETQYF. CDR3 DNA sequence: TGTGCCAGCAGCCAAGACCTAGGCGGAGAGACCCAGTACTTC.

This rearrangement joins TRBV6-5 to TRBJ1-2; 11 positions agree with TRBD1. CDR1 and CDR2 from the germline V gene are MNHEY and SVGAGI. After removal of 5 bases from V and 12 bases from J, the junction contained 2 bases not matched to a gene. The CDR3 totals 11 residues. CDR3 amino acids: CASSPGQGDTF. For the CDR3, the DNA is TGTGCCAGCAGTCCGGGACAGGGGGACACCTTC.

This rearrangement joins TRBV7-9 to TRBJ1-2; 9 bases align to TRBD1. The V gene's germline CDR1 is SEHNR and CDR2 FQNEAQ (reference sequence). The CDR3 covers 15 residues. The V gene end was trimmed by 5 bases and the J gene end by 8 bases; junction bases not matched to a gene: 12. CDR3 nucleotide sequence: TGTGCCAGCAGCCTGCTTACCCGGGACAGGGCCGGCTACACCTTC. Translating it yields CASSLLTRDRAGYTF.

The genes are TRBV2 and TRBJ2-4; D may be TRBD2 (6 bases). The V gene lost 7 bases and the J gene lost 8 bases, with 15 bases spanning the gap. The CDR3 runs to 13 residues. Germline CDR1 SNHLY, CDR2 FYNNEI. CDR3 loop: CASIGPRRDIQYF. In DNA, the CDR3 is TGTGCCAGCATAGGACCCCGGAGGGACATTCAGTACTTC.

The J gene is TRBJ1-6, the V gene TRBV30, with D possibly TRBD1 on 5 matching bases. From germline, CDR1 is GTSNPN and CDR2 SVGIG (reference sequence). Deletions cut 0 bases from V and 7 bases from J, with 7 bases between. The CDR3 loop spans 13 amino acids. The CDR3 nucleotides are TGTGCCTGGAGTGTAGACAGAAATTCACCCCTCCACTTT. Its protein product is CAWSVDRNSPLHF.